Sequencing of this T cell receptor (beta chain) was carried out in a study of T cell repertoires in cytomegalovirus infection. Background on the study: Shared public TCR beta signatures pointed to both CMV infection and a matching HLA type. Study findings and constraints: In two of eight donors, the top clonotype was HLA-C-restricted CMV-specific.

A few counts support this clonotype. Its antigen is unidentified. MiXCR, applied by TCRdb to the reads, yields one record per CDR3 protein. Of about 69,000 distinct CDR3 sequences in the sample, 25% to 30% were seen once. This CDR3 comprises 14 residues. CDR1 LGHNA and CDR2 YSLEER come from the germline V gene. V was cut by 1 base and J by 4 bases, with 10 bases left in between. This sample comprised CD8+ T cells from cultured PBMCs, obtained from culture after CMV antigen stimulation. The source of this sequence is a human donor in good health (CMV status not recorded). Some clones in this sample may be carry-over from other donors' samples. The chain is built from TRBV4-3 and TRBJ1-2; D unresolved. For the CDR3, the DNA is TGCGCCAGCAGCCAAGCCCCAGGATCCTATGGCTACACCTTC. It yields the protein CASSQAPGSYGYTF.